Each of the 5 T cell receptor beta chains below was sequenced from the same sample in a study of T cells in Graves' hyperthyroidism and ophthalmopathy. RNA transcripts gave rise to amplified TCR beta CDR3 regions. The HTBI primer set served for first-round RT-PCR of the TCR CDR3. From the multiplex PCR reads, TCRdb called clonotypes with MiXCR, one entry per CDR3 protein. The sample includes 350,000 to 400,000 distinct CDR3 sequences, under 15% of them seen just once. Sequences were obtained from blood. The receptors were sampled from a woman aged 30 to 39 with Graves' hyperthyroidism.

This clonotype has ten or more counts. The J gene is TRBJ2-5, the V gene TRBV24-1, with D uncertain. V was trimmed by 5 bases and J by 0 bases, leaving 12 bases between them. The CDR3 is 15 amino acids. Per germline, CDR1 KGHDR and CDR2 SFDVKD. The CDR3: CATSAVTRNQETQYF. The CDR3 region has the DNA TGTGCCACCAGTGCCGTGACGCGGAACCAAGAGACCCAGTACTTC.

This clonotype was counted many times. The CDR3 is CSARQGAQETQYF. For the CDR3, the DNA is TGCAGTGCTAGGCAGGGTGCCCAAGAGACCCAGTACTTC. V usage is TRBV20-1 and J usage is TRBJ2-5; tentatively, D is TRBD1 (5 bases). Germline V gives CDR1 DFQATT, CDR2 SNEGSKA (reference sequence). The CDR3 loop spans 13 amino acids. V was shortened by 3 bases and J by 1 base, with 9 bases between the two germline ends.

In this sample, this clonotype turned up once. The chain recombines TRBV7-2 with TRBJ2-5; TRBD2 agrees at 7 bases. Germline CDR1 and CDR2: SGHTA and FQGNSA. The CDR3 loop spans 16 amino acids. V dropped 5 bases and J dropped 1; count of bases not matched to a gene: 10. CDR3 DNA: TGTGCCAGCAGCCCCGGGGGGATAGCTGGCCAAGAGACCCAGTACTTC. Protein: CASSPGGIAGQETQYF.

This clonotype was counted ten times or more. The CDR3 DNA sequence: TGTGCCAGCAGGCGCCAGGGGGCCTTGAACACTGAAGCTTTCTTT. Its protein is CASRRQGALNTEAFF. The chain links TRBV27 to TRBJ1-1; TRBD1 agrees at 8 bases. The CDR3 has 15 amino acids. CDR1 is MNHEY, CDR2 SMNVEV, per germline (reference sequence). With V trimmed by 6 bases and J by 0 bases, 6 bases remained unmatched.

The V and J genes are TRBV28 and TRBJ2-6, with 8 positions matching TRBD1. There are 18 residues in the CDR3. Per the germline V gene, CDR1 is MDHEN and CDR2 is SYDVKM. V was pared by 6 bases and J by 0 bases, with 10 bases of the junction left unmatched. In DNA form, the CDR3 reads TGTGCCAGCAGCCATCCCCCAGGGGGCTTCTCTGGGGCCAACGTCCTGACTTTC. It yields the protein CASSHPPGGFSGANVLTF.